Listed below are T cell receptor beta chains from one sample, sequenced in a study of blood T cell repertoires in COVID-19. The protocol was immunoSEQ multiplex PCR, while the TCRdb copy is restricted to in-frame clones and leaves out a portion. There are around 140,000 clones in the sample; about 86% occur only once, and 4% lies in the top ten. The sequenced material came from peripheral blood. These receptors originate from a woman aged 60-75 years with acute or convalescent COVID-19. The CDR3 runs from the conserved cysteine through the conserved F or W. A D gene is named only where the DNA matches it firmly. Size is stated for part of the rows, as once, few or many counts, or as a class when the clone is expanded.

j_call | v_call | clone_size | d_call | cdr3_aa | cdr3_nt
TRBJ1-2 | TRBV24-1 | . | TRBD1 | CATSDAGTAILSGGYTF | TGTGCCACCAGTGATGCTGGGACAGCCATCCTCTCGGGAGGCTACACCTTC
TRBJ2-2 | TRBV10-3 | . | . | CAISATDSSRELFF | TGTGCCATCAGTGCGACCGACTCTAGCCGGGAGCTGTTTTTT
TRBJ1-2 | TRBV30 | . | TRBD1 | CAWETGGRGYTF | TGTGCCTGGGAGACAGGGGGACGTGGCTACACCTTC
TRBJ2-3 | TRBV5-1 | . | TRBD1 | CASSLLGQGSTDTQYF | TGCGCCAGCAGCTTGTTGGGACAGGGGAGCACAGATACGCAGTATTTT
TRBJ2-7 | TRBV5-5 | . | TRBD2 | CASSWTSSYEQYF | TGTGCCAGCAGCTGGACTAGTTCCTACGAGCAGTACTTC
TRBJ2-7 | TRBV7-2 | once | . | CASSTDRTNYEQYF | TGTGCCAGCAGCACAGACAGGACGAACTACGAGCAGTACTTC
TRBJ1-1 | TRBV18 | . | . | CATLWGVEDTEAFF | TGTGCCACCCTCTGGGGGGTCGAGGACACTGAAGCTTTCTTT
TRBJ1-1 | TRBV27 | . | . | CASSFGLGNTEAFF | TGTGCCAGCAGTTTCGGACTGGGGAACACTGAAGCTTTCTTT
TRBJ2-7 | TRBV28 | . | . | CASSHQGRTLGYEQYF | TGTGCCAGCAGTCATCAAGGGAGGACGCTAGGATACGAGCAGTACTTC
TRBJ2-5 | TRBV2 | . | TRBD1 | CASSDGQGAGETQYF | TGTGCCAGCAGTGACGGGCAGGGGGCTGGAGAGACCCAGTACTTC